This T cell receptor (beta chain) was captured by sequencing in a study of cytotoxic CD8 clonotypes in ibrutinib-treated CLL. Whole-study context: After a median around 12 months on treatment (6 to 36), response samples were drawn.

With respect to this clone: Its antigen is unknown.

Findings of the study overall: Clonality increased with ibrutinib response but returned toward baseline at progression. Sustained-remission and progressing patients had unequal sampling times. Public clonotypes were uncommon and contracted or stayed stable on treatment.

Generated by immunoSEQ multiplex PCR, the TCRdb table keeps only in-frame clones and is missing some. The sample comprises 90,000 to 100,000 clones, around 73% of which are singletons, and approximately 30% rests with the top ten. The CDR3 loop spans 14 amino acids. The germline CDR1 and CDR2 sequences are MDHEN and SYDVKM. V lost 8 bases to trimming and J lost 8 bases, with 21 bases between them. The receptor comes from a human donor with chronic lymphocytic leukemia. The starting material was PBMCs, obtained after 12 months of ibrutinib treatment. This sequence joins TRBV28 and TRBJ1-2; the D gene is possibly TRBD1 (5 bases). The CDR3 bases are TGTGCCAGCGTGTCTGTTGGGGGGACCCGGGGCTACACCTTC. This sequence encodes CASVSVGGTRGYTF.